Below, 27 T cell receptor beta chains from the same sample are listed, as sequenced in a study of beta chain features in type 1 diabetes (dated by TCRdb to the late 2010s). These receptors are not linked to any known antigen. Libraries were built with the immunoSEQ multiplex PCR assay. All of the isolated RNA was reverse transcribed with the High Capacity cDNA Reverse Transcription Kit, so expressed TCRB transcripts were sequenced. Imported from immuneACCESS, the table was reduced by TCRdb to in-frame sequences with V and J called. These copies leave out some clones; in studies compared against another copy, an unresolved V gene accounts for under half, and the cause of the remainder is not known. In this sample the table shows 250,000 to 300,000 clones, around 24% of which occur a single time. Roughly 0.013% of the sample is in the top ten clones. The full study reports these points: In all four CD4+ subsets, TCRB CDR3 length was moderately but significantly shorter in type 1 diabetes patients.

The sequencing sample was made of naive CD4+ T cells from blood. The meaning of the sample's cell subset or site label: true naive CD4+ T cells. The receptors were gathered from a woman younger than 45 with type 1 diabetes.

The gene calls are TRBV6-1 and TRBJ2-1, with TRBD1 matching 9 bases. The CDR3 spans 13 residues. Germline CDR1 MNHNS, CDR2 SASEGT. Losses at the gene ends were 10 bases for V and 8 bases for J; bases not matched to a gene: 9. CDR3 sequence: CATLRDRVDEQFF. DNA of the CDR3: TGTGCCACCCTCCGGGACAGGGTGGATGAGCAGTTCTTC.

V gene TRBV11-1 combines with J gene TRBJ2-1; the match to TRBD2 covers 12 bases. The ends lost 5 bases at V and 6 bases at J; junction bases unmatched: 5. The CDR3 totals 15 residues. Per germline, CDR1 SGHAT and CDR2 FQDESV (reference sequence). The CDR3 sequence: CASSPRGLAGNEQFF. The DNA for the CDR3 is TGTGCCAGCAGCCCTAGGGGACTAGCGGGCAATGAGCAGTTCTTC.

The rearrangement uses TRBV30 and TRBJ1-5; D perhaps matches TRBD1 (5 bases). Germline V gene sequence: CDR1 GTSNPN, CDR2 SVGIG (reference sequence). The V and J ends lost 0 bases and 5 bases respectively, with 11 bases between them. The CDR3 loop spans 14 amino acids. The CDR3 sequence: CAWSVLGEDQPQHF. The CDR3 bases are TGTGCCTGGAGTGTACTGGGGGAGGATCAGCCCCAGCATTTT.

The V gene is TRBV6-6, the J gene TRBJ2-7; 9 bases are a match to TRBD2. Germline values: CDR1 MNHNY, CDR2 SVGAGI (reference sequence). Germline trimming cut 4 bases from V and 4 bases from J; bases unmatched to any gene: 5. The CDR3 covers 14 residues. CDR3 DNA: TGTGCCAGCAGTTCAGCGGGAGGAACGTACGAGCAGTACTTC. Its protein is CASSSAGGTYEQYF.

This chain connects TRBV25-1 to TRBJ1-2; D uncertain. Trimming pared 7 bases from V and 5 bases from J, leaving 20 bases between. Germline V lookup: CDR1 MGHDK, CDR2 SYGVNS. The CDR3 contains 15 residues. CDR3 DNA: TGTGCCAGCAATAATGGAGGGATGGGTGTATATGGCTACACCTTC. This translates into CASNNGGMGVYGYTF.

The chain employs TRBV19 and TRBJ2-2, with 10 bases identical to TRBD1. This CDR3 region has 15 residues. V was pared by 5 bases and J by 6 bases, with 6 bases of the junction left unmatched. Germline V CDR1 and CDR2: LNHDA, SQIVND (reference sequence). Here the CDR3 DNA reads TGTGCCAGTAGTGCACCGGGACAGGGGTCCGGGGAGCTGTTTTTT. This encodes CASSAPGQGSGELFF.

The CDR3 region is CASRFLGRGQPQHF. In DNA, the CDR3 is TGTGCCAGCAGGTTTTTGGGGAGAGGTCAGCCCCAGCATTTT. The chain couples TRBV27 to TRBJ1-5, with D unclear. The CDR3 loop spans 14 amino acids. CDR1 is MNHEY and CDR2 is SMNVEV in the germline V gene (reference sequence). V lost 6 bases to trimming and J lost 6 bases, with 15 bases between them.

This clone has more than one count but fewer than ten. The CDR3 coding sequence is TGCAGCGTTGATTGGGGACAGGGCTACACAGATACGCAGTATTTT. Amino acids: CSVDWGQGYTDTQYF. The chain combines TRBV29-1 with TRBJ2-3; 9 bases are shared with TRBD1. The germline CDR1 and CDR2 sequences are SQVTM and ANQGSEA. The CDR3 spans 15 residues. Trimming took 3 bases from V and 2 from J; bases not matched to a gene: 6.

To note about this clone: Sequence at one end of the junction differs from germline and may be a read error. The rearrangement joins TRBV7-7 to TRBJ2-1; D not certain. The CDR3 extends over 14 amino acids. The germline V gene has CDR1 SSHAT and CDR2 FNYEAQ (reference sequence). CDR3 residues: CASSPTRLANEQFF. The CDR3 DNA follows: TGTGCTAGCAGCCCGACGCGTTTAGCCAATGAGCAGTTCTTC.

This rearrangement joins TRBV10-3 to TRBJ2-5, with 9 bases that match TRBD2. The germline V gene encodes CDR1 ENHRY and CDR2 SYGVKD. This CDR3 comprises 14 residues. Germline trimming cut 6 bases from V and 0 bases from J; bases unmatched to any gene: 2. The CDR3 nucleotides are TGTGCCATCAGACGACTAGCGGACCAAGAGACCCAGTACTTC. Its translation is CAIRRLADQETQYF.

In the case of this clone: Because it lacks the conserved phenylalanine or tryptophan at the end, this CDR3 is likely a read error. It is unclear where the CDR3 begins or ends on the DNA, so no DNA is shown, and the CDR3 is as TCRdb lists it. The chain recombines TRBV10-3 with TRBJ2-3; the table assigns TRBD2, which was not confirmed against the DNA. Germline assignment: CDR1 ENHRY and CDR2 SYGVKD. Including both end residues, the CDR3 is 13 amino acids long. This CDR3 reads CAISESALAHERV.

The J gene is TRBJ2-1, the V gene TRBV30; the match to TRBD2 covers 10 bases. The junction had 7 bases not matched to a gene; V was cut back by 5 bases and J by 9 bases. Germline assignment: CDR1 GTSNPN and CDR2 SVGIG (reference sequence). The CDR3 runs to 13 residues. In DNA form, the CDR3 reads TGTGCCTGGGAAGCGGGGGGGGTTAGTGAGCAGTTCTTC. This translates into CAWEAGGVSEQFF.

The V and J genes are TRBV19 and TRBJ2-3, with a tentative D call TRBD2 (5 bases). The germline V gene has CDR1 LNHDA and CDR2 SQIVND (reference sequence). With 6 bases removed from V and 2 bases from J, the gap between germline ends came to 12 bases. The CDR3 is made up of 14 amino acids. The CDR3 reads CASRRRIDTDTQYF. CDR3 bases: TGTGCCAGTAGGAGGAGGATCGACACAGATACGCAGTATTTT.

This clone was observed a few times. This chain uses TRBV5-1 with TRBJ2-1, with D unclear. The germline V gene encodes CDR1 SGHRS and CDR2 YFSETQ. V lost 2 bases and J lost 1, with 4 bases in between. The CDR3 loop spans 13 amino acids. Written as DNA, the CDR3 is TGCGCCAGCAGCTTCCTATCCTACAATGAGCAGTTCTTC. It specifies CASSFLSYNEQFF. The full variable domain, rest sourced from reference TRBV5-1 and TRBJ2-1, is KAGVTQTPRYLIKTRGQQVTLSCSPISGHRSVSWYQQTPGQGLQFLFEYFSETQRNKGNFPGRFSGRQFSNSRSEMNVSTLELGDSALYLCASSFLSYNEQFFGPGTRLTVL.

J is TRBJ2-2 and V is TRBV7-9, with 9 nucleotides matching TRBD1. The junction had 6 bases not matched to a gene; V was cut back by 4 bases and J by 6 bases. The V gene's germline CDR1 is SEHNR and CDR2 FQNEAQ (reference sequence). This CDR3 comprises 15 residues. The DNA for the CDR3 is TGTGCCAGCAGCTCGGGACAGGGTAGCCCCGGGGAGCTGTTTTTT. This translates into CASSSGQGSPGELFF.

The chain joins TRBV28 to TRBJ2-3; 10 nucleotides match TRBD2. The CDR3 consists of 14 residues. J gave up 2 bases and V 10 bases, and 6 bases lay outside the gene matches. Germline assignment: CDR1 MDHEN and CDR2 SYDVKM. CDR3: CATRGLADTDTQYF. CDR3 nucleotide sequence: TGTGCCACTCGAGGACTAGCGGACACAGATACGCAGTATTTT.

This clone was recorded a few times. This sequence joins TRBV27 and TRBJ2-7; D is unresolved. The germline CDR1 and CDR2 sequences are MNHEY and SMNVEV (reference sequence). This CDR3 contains 14 residues. Between the trimmed V and J ends, which lost 3 bases and 3 bases, there was a span of 12 bases. The CDR3 loop reads CASSFSTAVYEQYF. Written as DNA, the CDR3 is TGTGCCAGCAGTTTTAGCACCGCAGTCTACGAGCAGTACTTC.

The chain is built from TRBV7-2 and TRBJ1-2, with 9 bases fitting TRBD1. Germline-derived CDR1 and CDR2 are SGHTA and FQGNSA. Germline trimming cut 5 bases from V and 5 bases from J; bases unmatched to any gene: 9. This CDR3 is built from 15 residues. CDR3 DNA: TGTGCCAGCAGCCCCGATACCGGGACAGGGTATGGCTACACCTTC. Encoded protein: CASSPDTGTGYGYTF.

In this sample, this clone turned up a few times. The CDR3 coding sequence is TGTGCCAGCAGTTACTCTTCAGGGCTAGCGCAAGAGACCCAGTACTTC. This gives the protein CASSYSSGLAQETQYF. J is TRBJ2-5 and V is TRBV6-5, with D perhaps matching TRBD2 (6 bases). The CDR3 has 16 amino acids. CDR1 MNHEY and CDR2 SVGAGI come from the germline V gene. V was shortened by 0 bases and J by 2 bases, with 13 bases between the two germline ends.

The chain joins TRBV4-1 to TRBJ2-7; the match to TRBD2 covers 13 bases. Germline V gene lookup returns CDR1 MGHRA and CDR2 YSYEKL. V dropped 3 bases and J dropped 4; count of bases not matched to a gene: 6. This CDR3 has 16 amino acids. The CDR3 DNA follows: TGCGCCAGCAGCCAGTCCGGGACTAGCGGGAAGTACGAGCAGTACTTC. It specifies CASSQSGTSGKYEQYF.

The chain joins TRBV15 to TRBJ2-7, with 8 positions matching TRBD2. The junction had 4 bases not matched to a gene; V was cut back by 0 bases and J by 3 bases. Germline values: CDR1 LNHNV, CDR2 YYDKDF (reference sequence). The CDR3 contains 15 residues. The CDR3 protein is CATSRDPLAVYEQYF. CDR3 coding DNA: TGTGCCACCAGCAGAGATCCACTAGCGGTCTACGAGCAGTACTTC.

In this sample, this clone turned up a few times. The chain links TRBV7-9 to TRBJ2-7; 8 bases fit TRBD2. CDR3 length: 16 residues. From germline, CDR1 is SEHNR and CDR2 FQNEAQ (reference sequence). With 3 bases clipped from V and 3 bases from J, the junction kept 10 bases outside the gene matches. CDR3: CASSFSSGTGLYEQYF. CDR3 nucleotides: TGTGCCAGCAGCTTTAGTAGCGGGACCGGTCTCTACGAGCAGTACTTC.

This chain connects TRBV7-9 to TRBJ2-1, with 16 nucleotides matching TRBD2. CDR1 and CDR2 (germline): SEHNR, FQNEAQ (reference sequence). This CDR3 is built from 17 residues. The ends lost 1 base at V and 5 bases at J; junction bases unmatched: 2. The DNA for the CDR3 is TGTGCCAGCAGCTTAGTTGGGACTAGCGGGGGGGACAATGAGCAGTTCTTC. Its translation is CASSLVGTSGGDNEQFF.

This clone was seen more than once but under ten times. The chain joins TRBV5-1 to TRBJ1-5, with TRBD1 matching 7 bases. The ends lost 4 bases at V and 4 bases at J; junction bases unmatched: 2. This CDR3 contains 13 residues. From germline, CDR1 is SGHRS and CDR2 YFSETQ. CDR3 residues: CASSPGQNQPQHF. The CDR3 bases are TGCGCCAGCAGCCCGGGACAGAATCAGCCCCAGCATTTT.

The rearrangement joins TRBV28 to TRBJ2-2; D might be TRBD2 (6 bases). The CDR3 extends over 15 amino acids. V lost 5 bases, J lost 0 bases, and 10 bases lay in between. CDR1 MDHEN and CDR2 SYDVKM come from the germline V gene. CDR3 DNA: TGTGCCAGCAGTCGGGGAGGCTCGAACACCGGGGAGCTGTTTTTT. Amino acid sequence: CASSRGGSNTGELFF.

This clone has only a few counts. V is TRBV30 and J is TRBJ2-1; 7 bases agree with TRBD1. There are 13 residues in the CDR3. The germline gives CDR1 GTSNPN, CDR2 SVGIG (reference sequence). The J segment lost 10 bases and the V segment lost 0 bases, leaving 6 bases of the junction unmatched. The CDR3 bases are TGTGCCTGGAGTGTACAAGGGGGCGGGGAGCAGTTCTTC. This translates into CAWSVQGGGEQFF.

The V call is TRBV18, the J call TRBJ1-2, with D uncertain. The V gene lost 0 bases and the J gene lost 2 bases, with 10 bases spanning the gap. The CDR3 covers 15 residues. Germline V gene data show CDR1 as KGHSH and CDR2 as LQKENI. The CDR3 sequence is CASSPPSVANYGYTF. The CDR3 DNA reads as TGTGCCAGCTCACCACCGTCGGTCGCCAACTATGGCTACACCTTC. The variable domain in full, completed from reference TRBV18 and TRBJ1-2, reads NAGVMQNPRHLVRRRGQEARLRCSPMKGHSHVYWYRQLPEEGLKFMVYLQKENIIDESGMPKERFSAEFPKEGPSILRIQQVVRGDSAAYFCASSPPSVANYGYTFGSGTRLTVV.